Following are 23 T cell receptor beta chains from one sample sequenced in a study of T cell responses to AZD1222 COVID-19 vaccine (dated by TCRdb to the early 2020s). In the paper's terms, the time point label means: baseline before first vaccination. Library construction relied on the immunoSEQ multiplex PCR assay. TCRdb re-hosts the immuneACCESS table, in-frame sequences only. Its copies lack some clones; in the studies checked, an unresolved V gene accounts for under half of them, and the cause for the rest is not known. Within this sample are fewer than 130,000 clones, with roughly 90% of them counted one time only. The ten top clones hold about 1.2% of the sample. This sample comprised peripheral blood, obtained on day 0 of AZD1222 vaccination. The receptors come from an adult in good health.

The rearrangement joins TRBV27 to TRBJ2-7; the D call may be TRBD1 or TRBD2 (7 bases each). Trimming pared 4 bases from V and 1 base from J, leaving 11 bases between. CDR1 MNHEY and CDR2 SMNVEV come from the germline V gene (reference sequence). This CDR3 region has 14 residues. The CDR3 region is CASSSQGGSYEQYF. In nucleotides, the CDR3 is TGTGCCAGCAGTTCCCAGGGGGGGTCCTACGAGCAGTACTTC.

The chain uses TRBV5-1 and TRBJ1-2; D is perhaps TRBD1 (5 bases). Per germline, CDR1 SGHRS and CDR2 YFSETQ. This CDR3 has 15 amino acids. V lost 0 bases, J lost 4 bases, and 13 bases lay in between. The CDR3 spells CASSLERGISYGYTF. The CDR3 DNA follows: TGCGCCAGCAGCTTGGAGCGGGGGATAAGCTATGGCTACACCTTC.

This chain joins TRBV7-2 and TRBJ2-7; 9 bases map to TRBD2. Looked up from germline, CDR1 is SGHTA and CDR2 is FQGNSA. The ends lost 4 bases at V and 6 bases at J; junction bases unmatched: 7. The CDR3 has 14 residues. Here the CDR3 reads CASSSKRGAGEQYF. CDR3 coding DNA: TGTGCCAGCAGCTCCAAGCGGGGGGCCGGCGAGCAGTACTTC.

This rearrangement joins TRBV30 to TRBJ1-1; the D is unclear. The CDR3 consists of 12 residues. V lost 0 bases, J lost 5 bases, and 7 bases lay in between. Per germline, CDR1 GTSNPN and CDR2 SVGIG (reference sequence). The CDR3 bases are TGTGCCTGGAGTGTTGGGTGGACTGAAGCTTTCTTT. The encoded protein is CAWSVGWTEAFF.

This clone was detected once. This chain joins TRBV28 and TRBJ2-5; TRBD1 aligns across 8 bases. CDR3 length equals 13 residues. V dropped 6 bases and J dropped 4; count of bases not matched to a gene: 4. Germline assignment: CDR1 MDHEN and CDR2 SYDVKM. CDR3 DNA sequence: TGTGCCAGCAGAGCGACAGGGGTAGAGACCCAGTACTTC. This codes for CASRATGVETQYF.

The genes are TRBV18 and TRBJ1-3; TRBD1 or TRBD2 may be the D gene (6 bases each). Near its end, the DNA agrees better with TRBJ2-2, so the J call may be wrong. Germline V gene data show CDR1 as KGHSH and CDR2 as LQKENI. This CDR3 has 14 residues. This CDR3 reads CASSPLEGAGELFF. CDR3 nucleotides: TGTGCCAGCTCACCACTGGAGGGGGCCGGGGAGCTGTTTTTT.

The chain is built from TRBV7-9 and TRBJ2-3; no clear D gene. The CDR3 totals 12 residues. CDR1 is SEHNR and CDR2 is FQNEAQ in the germline V gene (reference sequence). Trimming stripped 2 bases from V and 0 bases from J, with 0 bases between. CDR3 coding DNA: TGTGCCAGCAGCTTAAGCACAGATACGCAGTATTTT. Its protein product is CASSLSTDTQYF.

The V call is TRBV19, the J call TRBJ2-3; 12 bases line up with TRBD1. Losses at the gene ends were 7 bases for V and 4 bases for J; bases not matched to a gene: 3. There are 14 residues in the CDR3. In germline, CDR1 is LNHDA, CDR2 SQIVND (reference sequence). CDR3 loop: CASKGQGAPDTQYF. For the CDR3, the DNA is TGTGCCAGTAAGGGACAGGGGGCCCCAGATACGCAGTATTTT.

This clone occurred once. J is TRBJ2-7 and V is TRBV5-1, with D uncertain. The CDR3 runs to 15 residues. CDR1 is SGHRS, CDR2 YFSETQ, per germline. Trimming removed 0 bases from V and 2 bases from J, with 12 bases in between. CDR3 residues: CASSLEPGLTYEQYF. In nucleotides, the CDR3 is TGCGCCAGCAGCTTGGAACCGGGCCTAACCTACGAGCAGTACTTC.

In DNA form, the CDR3 reads TGTGCCAGCAGTTATGGGGGACGGAGCAGCACAGATACGCAGTATTTT. This gives the protein CASSYGGRSSTDTQYF. The chain couples TRBV6-2 or TRBV6-3 to TRBJ2-3, with D perhaps TRBD1 or TRBD2 (5 bases each). This CDR3 is 16 amino acids long. Germline values: CDR1 MNHEY, CDR2 SVGEGT. Trimming shortened V by 3 bases and J by 0 bases, and 13 bases separated the two germline ends.

The V gene is TRBV7-9, the J gene TRBJ2-7, with 12 bases lining up with TRBD2. Germline values: CDR1 SEHNR, CDR2 FQNEAQ (reference sequence). V trimming: 5 bases; J trimming: 6 bases; junction bases outside the gene matches: 14. The CDR3 has 17 residues. CDR3 DNA sequence: TGTGCCAGCAGCCCGCGCGGGGCTAGCGGGAGGGCCCTCGAGCAGTACTTC. Amino acid sequence: CASSPRGASGRALEQYF.

The chain is built from TRBV7-9 and TRBJ2-3; TRBD1 is a possible D gene (6 bases). V was clipped by 1 base and J by 2 bases, with 7 bases between them. Germline V gene data show CDR1 as SEHNR and CDR2 as FQNEAQ (reference sequence). The CDR3 runs 14 residues. DNA for the CDR3: TGTGCCAGCAGCTTAGGGGGGCACACAGATACGCAGTATTTT. Amino acids: CASSLGGHTDTQYF.

The V and J genes are TRBV28 and TRBJ2-2; tentative D call: TRBD2 (6 bases). The germline V gene has CDR1 MDHEN and CDR2 SYDVKM. V was pared by 0 bases and J by 2 bases, with 10 bases between. There are 16 residues in the CDR3. The CDR3 sequence: CASSLWLASNTGELFF. DNA for the CDR3: TGTGCCAGCAGTTTATGGCTAGCGTCTAACACCGGGGAGCTGTTTTTT.

The rearrangement links TRBV6-5 to TRBJ1-2; weak D call: TRBD1 (6 bases). Germline V gene lookup returns CDR1 MNHEY and CDR2 SVGAGI. CDR3 length equals 13 residues. Trimming took off 4 bases at V and 4 bases at J, with 10 bases between the two ends. As DNA, the CDR3 is TGTGCCAGCAGTTGGGGACAAGCCTATGGCTACACCTTC. Encoded protein: CASSWGQAYGYTF.

The rearrangement links TRBV28 to TRBJ1-1; D remains ambiguous. Per germline, CDR1 MDHEN and CDR2 SYDVKM. CDR3 length: 14 amino acids. V lost 7 bases, J lost 0 bases, and 12 bases lay in between. The CDR3 nucleotides are TGTGCCAGCAATTCTGGCGGTCTGAACACTGAAGCTTTCTTT. This encodes CASNSGGLNTEAFF.

This chain connects TRBV11-3 to TRBJ1-2; TRBD1 is a possible D gene (6 bases). The CDR3 runs to 13 residues. The ends were cut back, 4 bases at V and 8 bases at J, with 14 bases in the middle. CDR1 is SGHNT and CDR2 is YENEEA in the germline V gene. The CDR3 DNA reads as TGTGCCAGCAGCTCCGACAGGTGGTCGGGCTACACCTTC. It specifies CASSSDRWSGYTF.

In this sample, this clone turned up once. The chain uses TRBV5-1 and TRBJ2-2; D may be TRBD1 or TRBD2 (6 bases each). The V end was cut by 4 bases, the J end by 4 bases, with 11 bases between. Germline V gene data show CDR1 as SGHRS and CDR2 as YFSETQ. This CDR3 spans 14 amino acids. CDR3 coding DNA: TGCGCCAGCAGCGCGGGACACACCACCGGGGAGCTGTTTTTT. As protein: CASSAGHTTGELFF.

The chain employs TRBV18 and TRBJ1-4; D uncertain. The V gene's germline CDR1 is KGHSH and CDR2 LQKENI. Trimming pared 2 bases from V and 7 bases from J, leaving 8 bases between. CDR3 length equals 13 residues. CDR3: CASSPGGREKLFF. For the CDR3, the DNA is TGTGCCAGCTCACCAGGCGGGCGTGAAAAACTGTTTTTT. The full variable domain, its missing parts supplied by reference TRBV18 and TRBJ1-4, is NAGVMQNPRHLVRRRGQEARLRCSPMKGHSHVYWYRQLPEEGLKFMVYLQKENIIDESGMPKERFSAEFPKEGPSILRIQQVVRGDSAAYFCASSPGGREKLFFGSGTQLSVL.

The CDR3 sequence is CATSPAQGGTDTQYF. CDR3 DNA: TGTGCCACCAGCCCCGCACAGGGTGGAACAGATACGCAGTATTTT. This sequence joins TRBV24-1 and TRBJ2-3, with D tentatively TRBD1 (6 bases). Trimming took off 7 bases at V and 3 bases at J, with 16 bases between the two ends. The CDR3 spans 15 residues. CDR1 is KGHDR, CDR2 SFDVKD, per germline.

This chain uses TRBV5-5 with TRBJ2-7; 9 bases agree with TRBD1. Germline V CDR1 and CDR2: SGHKS, YYEKEE (reference sequence). The CDR3 extends over 16 amino acids. V dropped 3 bases and J dropped 2; count of bases not matched to a gene: 9. The DNA of the CDR3 is TGTGCCAGCAGCTCGGGGGGACAGGGTAAGACCTACGAGCAGTACTTC. Encoded protein: CASSSGGQGKTYEQYF.

This clone was detected once. The rearrangement joins TRBV19 to TRBJ1-4; no clear D gene. This CDR3 spans 13 amino acids. In germline, CDR1 is LNHDA, CDR2 SQIVND (reference sequence). V dropped 3 bases and J dropped 8 bases, with 10 bases sitting between them. The CDR3 DNA sequence: TGTGCCAGTAGTATGGTCCTACGGGAAAAACTGTTTTTT. Translated, it gives CASSMVLREKLFF.

The rearrangement uses TRBV7-9 and TRBJ2-3; TRBD1 matches at 7 bases. J gave up 0 bases and V 5 bases, and 14 bases lay outside the gene matches. The CDR3 covers 18 residues. Germline V gene sequence: CDR1 SEHNR, CDR2 FQNEAQ (reference sequence). The CDR3, as DNA: TGTGCCAGCAGCACAGGGACAGCGCGACGGGCTAGCACAGATACGCAGTATTTT. This encodes CASSTGTARRASTDTQYF.

J is TRBJ2-7 and V is TRBV11-2; the match to TRBD1 covers 10 bases. CDR1 and CDR2 from the germline V gene are SGHAT and FQNNGV. Germline trimming cut 3 bases from V and 1 base from J; bases unmatched to any gene: 3. The CDR3 spans 15 residues. For the CDR3, the DNA is TGTGCCAGCAGCTTTGGACAGGGGGGGTCCTACGAGCAGTACTTC. Translation: CASSFGQGGSYEQYF.